This T cell receptor (beta chain) was obtained from a study of regulatory T cells in long-lasting Graves disease. Study-level points and caveats: Persistent Graves' patients possessed reduced TCR diversity relative to recently diagnosed ones.

Indicated time point: newly diagnosed GD, antithyroid drugs for less than 3 months. Generation of the TCR library employed RNA extracted from PBMCs. Sequencing libraries for TCR beta were prepared with iRepertoire HTBI primers and Arm-PCR of CDR3 regions. Via MiXCR, TCRdb re-called the multiplex PCR reads, giving one row per CDR3 protein. The table lists a few hundred thousand distinct CDR3 sequences, over 14% of them singletons. Germline V gives CDR1 SEHNR, CDR2 FQNEAQ (reference sequence). The CDR3 is 15 amino acids. Losses at the gene ends were 5 bases for V and 3 bases for J; bases not matched to a gene: 6. As to this clonotype: Its antigen remains unidentified.

The same data also contributed to another study, on T cells in Graves' hyperthyroidism and ophthalmopathy. This second report adds: First-round RT-PCR targeting the TCR CDR3 was performed with the HTBI primer set.

V and J are TRBV7-9 and TRBJ2-3; the match to TRBD1 covers 9 bases. The TCR originated in a middle-aged woman with Graves disease. The sample consisted of peripheral blood mononuclear cells (PBMCs), taken at new diagnosis, from a patient treated with antithyroid drugs. Here the CDR3 DNA reads TGTGCCAGCAGCCGGACCGGGACAGGGACAGATACGCAGTATTTT. Its protein product is CASSRTGTGTDTQYF. Full variable domain (outside the CDR3, taken from reference TRBV7-9 and TRBJ2-3): DTGVSQNPRHKITKRGQNVTFRCDPISEHNRLYWYRQTLGQGPEFLTYFQNEAQLEKSRLLSDRFSAERPKGSFSTLEIQRTEQGDSAMYLCASSRTGTGTDTQYFGPGTRLTVL.